This TCR beta chain was captured by sequencing in a study of blood T cell repertoires in COVID-19. This clone appeared a single time. In the original analysis: By means of reference gene primer amplification, nucleated cell counts were estimated. The repertoire was sequenced with immunoSEQ multiplex PCR; TCRdb's copy has only in-frame clones and lacks some. V and J calls and clone size are given by that table; D and trimming were obtained from the DNA. Of about 100,000 clones listed, about 83% are singletons. CDR3 length: 15 residues. Germline CDR1 LNHNV, CDR2 YYDKDF (reference sequence). The V end lost 5 bases, the J end lost 3 bases, and 16 bases lay between the germline ends.

The receptor's source is a man in his forties with active or convalescent COVID-19. The genes are TRBV15 and TRBJ2-5; TRBD1 is a possible D gene (6 bases). Sequenced: peripheral blood. The CDR3, as DNA: TGTGCCACCAGCTCCCCGCCACAGGGAAAAGAGACCCAGTACTTC. This codes for CATSSPPQGKETQYF.